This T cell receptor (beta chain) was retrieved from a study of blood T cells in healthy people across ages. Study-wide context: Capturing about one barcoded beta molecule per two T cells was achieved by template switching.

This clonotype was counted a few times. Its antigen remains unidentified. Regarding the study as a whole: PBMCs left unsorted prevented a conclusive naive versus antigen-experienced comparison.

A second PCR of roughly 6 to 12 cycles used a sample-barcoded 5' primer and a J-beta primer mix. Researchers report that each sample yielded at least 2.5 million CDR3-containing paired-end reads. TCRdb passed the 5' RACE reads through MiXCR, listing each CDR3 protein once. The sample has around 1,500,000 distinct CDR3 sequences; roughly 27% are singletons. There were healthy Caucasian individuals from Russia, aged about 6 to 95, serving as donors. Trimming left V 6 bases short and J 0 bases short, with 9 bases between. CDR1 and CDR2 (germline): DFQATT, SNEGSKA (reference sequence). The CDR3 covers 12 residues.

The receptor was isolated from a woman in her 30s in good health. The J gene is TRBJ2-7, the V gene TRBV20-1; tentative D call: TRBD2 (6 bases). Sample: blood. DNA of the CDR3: TGCAGTGCGAGACTAGACTCCTACGAGCAGTACTTC. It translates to CSARLDSYEQYF.